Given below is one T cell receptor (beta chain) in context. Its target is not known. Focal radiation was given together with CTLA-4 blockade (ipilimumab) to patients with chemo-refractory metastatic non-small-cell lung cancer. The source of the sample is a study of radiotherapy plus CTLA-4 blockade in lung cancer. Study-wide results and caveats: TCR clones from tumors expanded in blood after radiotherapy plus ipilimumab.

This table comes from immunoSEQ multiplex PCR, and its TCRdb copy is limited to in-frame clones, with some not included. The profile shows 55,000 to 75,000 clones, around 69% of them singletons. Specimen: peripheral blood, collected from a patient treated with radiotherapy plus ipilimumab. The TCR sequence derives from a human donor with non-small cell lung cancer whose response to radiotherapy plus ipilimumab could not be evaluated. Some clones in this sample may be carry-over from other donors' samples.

The CDR3 sequence is CASSSLAGGGNEQFF. For the CDR3, the DNA is TGTGCCAGCAGTTCGTTAGCGGGGGGAGGAAATGAGCAGTTCTTC. The gene calls are TRBV6-5 and TRBJ2-1; TRBD2 matches at 10 bases. With 4 bases clipped from V and 7 bases from J, the junction kept 7 bases outside the gene matches. The CDR3 runs to 15 residues. Germline V lookup: CDR1 MNHEY, CDR2 SVGAGI.